Below, one T cell receptor (beta chain) is given with its context. What it binds is unknown. For every subset, genomic DNA was evenly distributed across several immunoSEQ plates. Sequenced by immunoSEQ multiplex PCR; TCRdb stores in-frame clones only, minus some. The sample yields fewer than 3 million clones, around 90% seen once. These data belong to a study of shared clonotypes between healthy human individuals. General observations from the study: Sequencing of the sorted subsets was shown by rarefaction to be incomplete despite large depth. Memory subsets generally showed smaller estimated richness than naive subsets did. When naive CD4 clonotypes were compared across a handful of donors, about 4.9% were shared.

Germline assignment: CDR1 SGHTA and CDR2 FQGNSA. The CDR3 runs 13 residues. V lost 7 bases, J lost 5 bases, and 11 bases lay in between. Sequenced input: naive CD4+ T cells from PBMCs. Regarding subset: CD45RA+ positively selected. The V call is TRBV7-2, the J call TRBJ2-2; D gene uncertain. This sequence was found in a man aged 18-30 years in good health. Some clones in this sample may be carry-over from other donors' samples. CDR3 residues: CASTVSGTGELFF. The DNA for the CDR3 is TGTGCCAGCACTGTCTCGGGTACCGGGGAGCTGTTTTTT.